This T cell receptor (beta chain) is from a study of T cell responses to AZD1222 COVID-19 vaccine. Study-wide findings and caveats: Spike regions recognized by vaccine-associated CD4 TCRs spanned the protein, led by 160-218 and 743-854. Baseline antibody screening turned up just 6 or 7 seropositive AZD1222 recipients.

Pooled in the analysis were second doses at about 4 or about 12 weeks. Remarks on this clone: Its antigen is not identified.

Germline V gene lookup returns CDR1 SNHLY and CDR2 FYNNEI. V was cut by 7 bases and J by 10 bases, with 19 bases left in between. This CDR3 has 13 residues. Profiling relied on immunoSEQ multiplex PCR, and the TCRdb table lists in-frame clones only, not all of them. The sample yields over 140,000 clones, 90% to 95% seen once. This clonotype was obtained from an adult who received the AZD1222 COVID-19 vaccine. The chain couples TRBV2 to TRBJ1-1; D may be TRBD1 (5 bases). This material consisted of peripheral blood, taken 28 days after the second AZD1222 dose. The DNA of the CDR3 is TGTGCCAGCACTCCGGGACCACAAGCGGCAGCTTTCTTT. Amino acids: CASTPGPQAAAFF.